This entry lists 10 T cell receptor beta chains sequenced from one sample in a study of CD8 T cells in Susac syndrome. Random hexamers primed reverse transcription of about 0.5 to 1 ug RNA. TCRdb re-called the immunoSEQ multiplex PCR reads through MiXCR, storing one row per CDR3 protein. The data contain some 140,000 distinct CDR3 sequences, more than 75% of them singletons. Sequenced sample: CD8+ T cells from PBMCs. Receptor source: a human donor with multiple sclerosis.

The chain recombines TRBV18 with TRBJ2-1; D is undetermined. Per the germline V gene, CDR1 is KGHSH and CDR2 is LQKENI. V was cut by 2 bases and J by 7 bases, with 6 bases left in between. The CDR3 totals 12 residues. CDR3 region: CASSPEVNEQFF. CDR3 coding DNA: TGTGCCAGCTCACCAGAGGTGAATGAGCAGTTCTTC.

The rearrangement links TRBV15 to TRBJ2-7; maybe TRBD1 (6 bases). V was cut by 5 bases and J by 6 bases, with 20 bases left in between. The CDR3 runs 15 residues. CDR1 and CDR2 from the germline V gene are LNHNV and YYDKDF (reference sequence). The CDR3 here is CATSLYRESVGEQYF. CDR3 nucleotides: TGTGCCACCAGCTTATACAGGGAATCGGTCGGCGAGCAGTACTTC.

The genes are TRBV4-1 and TRBJ1-1, with TRBD1 identical over 12 bases. From germline, CDR1 is MGHRA and CDR2 YSYEKL. The ends lost 3 bases at V and 8 bases at J; junction bases unmatched: 4. The CDR3 has 14 amino acids. The CDR3: CASSQVGTGGEAFF. CDR3 nucleotides: TGCGCCAGCAGCCAGGTGGGGACAGGGGGCGAAGCTTTCTTT.

This rearrangement joins TRBV10-3 to TRBJ1-2; D remains ambiguous. Trimming removed 5 bases from V and 12 bases from J, with 13 bases in between. Germline V gene data show CDR1 as ENHRY and CDR2 as SYGVKD. This CDR3 has 11 amino acids. The CDR3 DNA is TGTGCCATCAGTTCAGGTTCCTGGCACACCTTC. Translation: CAISSGSWHTF.

This chain connects TRBV27 to TRBJ1-5; D is undetermined. Trimming removed 4 bases from V and 0 bases from J, with 10 bases in between. The germline V gene has CDR1 MNHEY and CDR2 SMNVEV (reference sequence). The CDR3 totals 15 residues. The CDR3 protein is CASSSLWGSNQPQHF. The CDR3 DNA follows: TGTGCCAGCAGTTCCTTATGGGGTAGCAATCAGCCCCAGCATTTT.

V usage is TRBV12-3 or TRBV12-4 and J usage is TRBJ2-7; 8 nucleotides align to TRBD2. Trimming cost V 6 bases and J 3 bases; bases outside gene matches: 7. The CDR3 has 14 residues. The CDR3 reads CASSVTGGVYEQYF. CDR3 DNA: TGTGCCAGCAGCGTGACGGGGGGGGTCTACGAGCAGTACTTC.

The chain couples TRBV4-3 to TRBJ1-5; D possibly corresponds to TRBD1 (5 bases). Germline assignment: CDR1 LGHNA and CDR2 YSLEER. The CDR3 consists of 15 residues. Trimming cost V 1 base and J 7 bases, with 14 bases left between them. The CDR3 spells CASSQGRGLGQPQHF. In nucleotides, the CDR3 is TGCGCCAGCAGCCAAGGGCGGGGCCTTGGACAGCCCCAGCATTTT.

This clonotype was seen once. This sequence joins TRBV24-1 and TRBJ2-1; TRBD2 aligns across 14 bases. V shed 6 bases and J 7 bases; nucleotides not matched to a gene: 4. The CDR3 is 15 amino acids. Per germline, CDR1 KGHDR and CDR2 SFDVKD. The CDR3 sequence is CATSPGTSGRNEQFF. CDR3 nucleotide sequence: TGTGCCACCAGTCCCGGGACTAGCGGGAGAAATGAGCAGTTCTTC.

This clonotype was observed a single time. CDR3 residues: CASAQGDSYGNTIYF. The CDR3 coding sequence is TGCGCCAGCGCTCAGGGGGACAGCTACGGAAACACCATATATTTT. The gene calls are TRBV4-3 and TRBJ1-3; 7 bases match TRBD1. The CDR3 covers 15 residues. Germline CDR1 LGHNA, CDR2 YSLEER. Unmatched junction bases numbered 11, after V lost 8 bases and J lost 4 bases.

The V and J genes are TRBV29-1 and TRBJ2-2, with 10 bases that match TRBD2. There are 14 residues in the CDR3. In germline, CDR1 is SQVTM, CDR2 ANQGSEA. With V trimmed by 3 bases and J by 3 bases, 1 base remained unmatched. CDR3 nucleotide sequence: TGCAGCGTTGACCTAGCGGGAGACACCGGGGAGCTGTTTTTT. Encoded protein: CSVDLAGDTGELFF.